Sequencing of this TCR beta chain was carried out in a study of type 1 regulatory T cells. Trimming cost V 3 bases and J 12 bases, with 21 bases left between them. CDR1 SGHDN and CDR2 FVKESK come from the germline V gene. CDR3 length: 15 amino acids. Worth noting for this clonotype: No antigen is known for it.

TCRdb processed the reads anew with MiXCR; each CDR3 protein has one entry. The sample records about 62,000 distinct CDR3 sequences, 62% being singletons. This clonotype was obtained from a human donor in good health. This rearrangement joins TRBV14 to TRBJ2-1; perhaps TRBD2 as D (6 bases). The sample taken for sequencing was cultured non-Tr1 T cells, either the whole culture or a sorted T cell fraction (not recorded which). The CDR3 sequence is CASSQRGGGEMRQFF. The CDR3 DNA reads as TGTGCCAGCAGCCAGCGGGGAGGAGGGGAAATGAGGCAGTTCTTC.